The 4 T cell receptor beta chains below come from one sample, sequenced in a study of T cell responses to AZD1222 COVID-19 vaccine. TCRdb's copy holds only in-frame clones and misses some; the assay was immunoSEQ multiplex PCR. This repertoire shows some 130,000 clones, around 93% found once; its top ten account for about 9.1%. The specimen was peripheral blood, collected on day 0 of AZD1222 vaccination. These receptors were taken from an adult in good health.

V usage is TRBV5-1 and J usage is TRBJ2-1, with D unclear. The V end lost 0 bases, the J end lost 6 bases, and 13 bases lay between the germline ends. From germline, CDR1 is SGHRS and CDR2 YFSETQ. This CDR3 contains 15 residues. The CDR3 DNA sequence: TGCGCCAGCAGCTTGGGGGCCTCCTCCACCAATGAGCAGTTCTTC. It is translated as CASSLGASSTNEQFF.

The rearrangement links TRBV10-3 to TRBJ2-2; the match to TRBD2 covers 11 bases. Germline V gene data show CDR1 as ENHRY and CDR2 as SYGVKD. The CDR3 is 18 residues long. Unmatched junction bases numbered 14, after V lost 4 bases and J lost 7 bases. CDR3 in amino acids: CAISASALAGGLHGELFF. CDR3 DNA sequence: TGTGCCATCAGTGCAAGTGCTTTAGCGGGGGGGCTCCACGGGGAGCTGTTTTTT.

This chain links TRBV6-5 with TRBJ1-1, with D maybe TRBD1 (5 bases). Germline V gives CDR1 MNHEY, CDR2 SVGAGI. V gave up 7 bases and J gave up 0 bases, with 15 bases separating them. The CDR3 length is 15 residues. The CDR3 spells CASTRYQGMNTEAFF. The CDR3 region has the DNA TGTGCCAGCACTCGATACCAGGGAATGAACACTGAAGCTTTCTTT.

This clone showed up just once. The chain combines TRBV12-3 or TRBV12-4 with TRBJ1-1; D gene uncertain. Trimming shortened V by 3 bases and J by 4 bases, and 6 bases separated the two germline ends. The CDR3 is 12 amino acids. This CDR3 is CASSFLGTEAFF. The CDR3 nucleotides are TGTGCCAGCAGTTTCTTGGGCACTGAAGCTTTCTTT.